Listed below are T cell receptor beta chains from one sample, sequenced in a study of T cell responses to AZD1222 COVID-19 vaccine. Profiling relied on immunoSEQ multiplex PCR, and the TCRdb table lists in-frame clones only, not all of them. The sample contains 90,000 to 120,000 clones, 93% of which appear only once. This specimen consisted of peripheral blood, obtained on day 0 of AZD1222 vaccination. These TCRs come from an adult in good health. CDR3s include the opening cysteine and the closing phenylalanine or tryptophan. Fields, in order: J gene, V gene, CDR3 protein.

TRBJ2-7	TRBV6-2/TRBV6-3	CASSYGSGPYEQYF
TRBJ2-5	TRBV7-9	CASSQTSGETQYF
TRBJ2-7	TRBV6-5	CASRGASGTYEQYF
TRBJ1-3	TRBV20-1	CSASTGNTIYF
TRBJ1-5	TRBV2	CASSGTGRYQPQHF
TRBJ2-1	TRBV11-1	CASSLEIAYNEQFF
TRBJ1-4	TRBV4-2	CASSETDRTNEKLFF
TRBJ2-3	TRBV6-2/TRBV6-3	CASSYPGRTDTQYF
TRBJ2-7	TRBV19	CASSIERGGEQYF
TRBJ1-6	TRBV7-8	CASSLAWGNPSPLHF
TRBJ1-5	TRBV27	CASRQGHSNQPQHF
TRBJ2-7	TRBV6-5	CASTGTGGVAQYF
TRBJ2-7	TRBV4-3	CASSPTRTENYEQYF
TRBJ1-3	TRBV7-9	CASSSSGGTGNTIYF
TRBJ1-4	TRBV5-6	CASSLGAGNEKLFF
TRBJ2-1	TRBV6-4	CASSKTSGDPYNEQFF
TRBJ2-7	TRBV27	CASSLKGLAGGEQYF
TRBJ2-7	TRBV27	CASRPGQGVEQYF
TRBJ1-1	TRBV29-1	CSVEDPVSTEAFF
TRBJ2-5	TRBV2	CASRGDPETQYF
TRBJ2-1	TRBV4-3	CASSQALETVYNEQFF
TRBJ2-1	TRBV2	CASKRDTYNEQFF
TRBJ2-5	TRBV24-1	CATGVGLAGTVGETQYF
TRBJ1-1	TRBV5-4	CASSRLMDHPGTEAFF
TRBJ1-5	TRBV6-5	CASSIGWSGNQPQHF
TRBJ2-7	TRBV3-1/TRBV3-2	CASSQAAGSYEQYF
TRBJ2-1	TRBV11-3	CASSFGGGGSSSYNEQFF
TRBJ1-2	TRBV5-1	CASSTDLTGGGGYTF
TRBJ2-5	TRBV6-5	CASSYLGGRETQYF
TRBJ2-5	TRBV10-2	CASSEYRGTQYF
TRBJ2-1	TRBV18	CASSPLGRDLYNEQFF
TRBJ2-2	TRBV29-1	CSVAGTGTIAGELFF
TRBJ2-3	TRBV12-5	CASCRDRSTDTQYF
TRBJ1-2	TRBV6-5	CASTRMDRGDYGYTF
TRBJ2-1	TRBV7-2	CASSFPGPYNEQFF
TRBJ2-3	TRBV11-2	CASSLAPSGRGTDTQYF
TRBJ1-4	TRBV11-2	CASSPLPRGEKLFF
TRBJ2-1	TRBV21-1	CASSKDATSGDNEQFF
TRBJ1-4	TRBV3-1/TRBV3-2	CASSQDWRLGSEKLFF
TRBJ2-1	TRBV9	CASSVGESSYNEQFF
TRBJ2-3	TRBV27	CASSLSGQQQYF
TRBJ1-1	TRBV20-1	CSASNRAGFTEAFF
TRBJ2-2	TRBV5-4	CASRDRGGTGELFF
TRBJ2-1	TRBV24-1	CATSDSPRPRNNEQFF
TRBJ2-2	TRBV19	CASSNENTGELFF
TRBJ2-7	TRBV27	CASSIYRGEGDEQYF
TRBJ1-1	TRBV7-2	CASSLGQAYTEAFF
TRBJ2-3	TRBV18	CASSEELYTDTQYF
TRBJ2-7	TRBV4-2	CASSQDGGRWYEQYF
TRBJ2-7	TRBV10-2	CASSAGTGAYEQYF
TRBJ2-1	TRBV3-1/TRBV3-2	CASSQETSWGVNEQFF
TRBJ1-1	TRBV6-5	CASNSLVNTEAFF
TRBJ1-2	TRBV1	CTSSQDRCPNYGYTF